One sample yielded the 14 T cell receptor beta chains listed below, sequenced in a study of cytomegalovirus exposure and HLA in healthy donors. It was with 60 Vbeta and 13 Jbeta primers that the PCR ran. TCRdb keeps only in-frame clones here, not all; method: immunoSEQ multiplex PCR. The sample includes around 190,000 clones, approximately 80% of them seen just once. Sequencing was performed on PBMCs. These receptors were collected from a woman in her forties or fifties in good health and CMV-seronegative.

The genes are TRBV4-3 and TRBJ2-4; TRBD1 is a possible D gene (6 bases). Looked up from germline, CDR1 is LGHNA and CDR2 is YSLEER. The CDR3 loop spans 13 amino acids. Trimming shortened V by 1 base and J by 11 bases, and 12 bases separated the two germline ends. The DNA of the CDR3 is TGCGCCAGCAGCCAAGCTCAGGGGTCGGTTCAGTACTTC. Its translation: CASSQAQGSVQYF.

The V gene is TRBV21-1, the J gene TRBJ1-2; TRBD1, the table's D call, lacks a check against the DNA. TRBV21-1 is deemed a pseudogene. The CDR3 extends over 15 amino acids. Here the CDR3 reads CASSLRRDRPSGYTF. The CDR3 DNA follows: TGTGCCAGCAGCCTAAGACGGGACAGGCCGTCGGGCTACACCTTC.

V gene TRBV6-5 combines with J gene TRBJ2-3; 9 bases line up with TRBD2. Germline V gives CDR1 MNHEY, CDR2 SVGAGI. After removal of 2 bases from V and 1 base from J, the junction contained 4 bases not matched to a gene. The CDR3 totals 16 residues. CDR3 protein: CASSYRRGGGTDTQYF. DNA for the CDR3: TGTGCCAGCAGTTACCGGCGGGGGGGCGGCACAGATACGCAGTATTTT.

This clone was seen a handful of times. The chain is built from TRBV28 and TRBJ1-4, with 11 bases fitting TRBD1. V was clipped by 6 bases and J by 7 bases; unmatched bases: 4. Germline assignment: CDR1 MDHEN and CDR2 SYDVKM. The CDR3 is 14 residues long. CDR3 coding DNA: TGTGCCAGCAGCTTAGGGACAGGGGGTGAAAAACTGTTTTTT. This codes for CASSLGTGGEKLFF.

This chain joins TRBV6-5 and TRBJ1-2; tentatively, D is TRBD1 (6 bases). Looked up from germline, CDR1 is MNHEY and CDR2 is SVGAGI. This CDR3 has 12 amino acids. The V end was cut by 5 bases, the J end by 2 bases, with 6 bases between. The CDR3 nucleotides read TGTGCCAGCAGTCAGGGGAACTATGGCTACACCTTC. Encoded protein: CASSQGNYGYTF.

The chain combines TRBV4-3 with TRBJ1-3; D not certain. Germline values: CDR1 LGHNA, CDR2 YSLEER. The CDR3 consists of 15 residues. Trimming took 5 bases from V and 0 from J, leaving 11 bases between them. This chain's CDR3 is CASSSAGLSGNTIYF. The CDR3 coding sequence is TGCGCCAGCAGCTCGGCAGGACTCTCTGGAAACACCATATATTTT.

CDR3 nucleotides: TGTGCCAGTATCGGTGGTACGGGAAACACCATATATTTT. Protein sequence: CASIGGTGNTIYF. This chain links TRBV19 with TRBJ1-3; D unclear. CDR3 length: 13 amino acids. CDR1 and CDR2 (germline): LNHDA, SQIVND (reference sequence). Between the trimmed V and J ends, which lost 7 bases and 4 bases, there was a span of 11 bases. The full variable domain, in which reference TRBV19 and TRBJ1-3 provide the parts outside the CDR3, is DGGITQSPKYLFRKEGQNVTLSCEQNLNHDAMYWYRQDPGQGLRLIYYSQIVNDFQKGDIAEGYSVSREKKESFPLTVTSAQKNPTAFYLCASIGGTGNTIYFGEGSWLTVV.

The chain recombines TRBV4-3 with TRBJ1-5; a weak D match, TRBD1 (6 bases). The CDR3 runs to 15 residues. Germline V lookup: CDR1 LGHNA, CDR2 YSLEER. The V end was cut by 0 bases, the J end by 6 bases, with 12 bases between. CDR3 in DNA: TGCGCCAGCAGCCAAGACGCACAGGGTGGTCAGCCCCAGCATTTT. Amino acids: CASSQDAQGGQPQHF.

This chain uses TRBV7-7 with TRBJ2-1; the match to TRBD1 covers 9 bases. The CDR3 has 13 residues. Per the germline V gene, CDR1 is SSHAT and CDR2 is FNYEAQ (reference sequence). V lost 3 bases, J lost 6 bases, and 0 bases stayed unmatched. The DNA of the CDR3 is TGTGCCAGCAGCTTGGACAGGGGCAATGAGCAGTTCTTC. This translates into CASSLDRGNEQFF.

The DNA for the CDR3 is TGTGCCAGCACCCAGGCGGACAGGGCCCGCGAGCAGTACTTC. Translating gives CASTQADRAREQYF. The J gene is TRBJ2-7, the V gene TRBV28; 8 bases match TRBD1. CDR1 and CDR2 (germline): MDHEN, SYDVKM. CDR3 length: 14 residues. V gave up 7 bases and J gave up 6 bases; unmatched junction bases: 11.

The chain links TRBV2 to TRBJ1-5, with TRBD1 matching 7 bases. CDR1 and CDR2 from the germline V gene are SNHLY and FYNNEI. Trimming at V came to 7 bases and at J to 2 bases, leaving 5 bases not matched to a gene. CDR3 length equals 14 residues. CDR3 sequence reads: CASTIDRGNQPQHF. DNA of the CDR3: TGTGCCAGCACCATTGACAGGGGCAATCAGCCCCAGCATTTT. The full variable domain, in which reference TRBV2 and TRBJ1-5 provide the parts outside the CDR3, is EPEVTQTPSHQVTQMGQEVILRCVPISNHLYFYWYRQILGQKVEFLVSFYNNEISEKSEIFDDQFSVERPDGSNFTLKIRSTKLEDSAMYFCASTIDRGNQPQHFGDGTRLSIL.

V gene TRBV4-1 combines with J gene TRBJ1-6; TRBD1 agrees at 9 bases. V was pared by 3 bases and J by 1 base, with 13 bases of the junction left unmatched. This CDR3 has 20 amino acids. Germline values: CDR1 MGHRA, CDR2 YSYEKL. The CDR3 reads CASSQEPTGGGASYNSPLHF. CDR3 nucleotides: TGCGCCAGCAGCCAGGAACCGACAGGGGGGGGTGCGTCCTATAATTCACCCCTCCACTTT.

This clone has only one observation. This chain uses TRBV18 with TRBJ2-2, with D perhaps matching TRBD1 (6 bases). V lost 3 bases and J lost 0, with 8 bases in between. The CDR3 runs 15 residues. In germline, CDR1 is KGHSH, CDR2 LQKENI. CDR3: CASSPGTPNTGELFF. CDR3 nucleotide sequence: TGTGCCAGCTCACCTGGGACACCGAACACCGGGGAGCTGTTTTTT.

This chain links TRBV11-1 with TRBJ2-1; D uncertain. Between the trimmed V and J ends, which lost 3 bases and 6 bases, there was a span of 18 bases. This CDR3 region has 16 residues. Germline CDR1 reads SGHAT; CDR2 reads FQDESV (reference sequence). The CDR3 loop reads CASSLRRDSRGNEQFF. CDR3 bases: TGTGCCAGCAGCTTGCGGCGTGATAGTCGTGGCAATGAGCAGTTCTTC. The whole variable domain, filled in from reference TRBV11-1 and TRBJ2-1, reads EAEVAQSPRYKITEKSQAVAFWCDPISGHATLYWYRQILGQGPELLVQFQDESVVDDSQLPKDRFSAERLKGVDSTLKIQPAELGDSAMYLCASSLRRDSRGNEQFFGPGTRLTVL.